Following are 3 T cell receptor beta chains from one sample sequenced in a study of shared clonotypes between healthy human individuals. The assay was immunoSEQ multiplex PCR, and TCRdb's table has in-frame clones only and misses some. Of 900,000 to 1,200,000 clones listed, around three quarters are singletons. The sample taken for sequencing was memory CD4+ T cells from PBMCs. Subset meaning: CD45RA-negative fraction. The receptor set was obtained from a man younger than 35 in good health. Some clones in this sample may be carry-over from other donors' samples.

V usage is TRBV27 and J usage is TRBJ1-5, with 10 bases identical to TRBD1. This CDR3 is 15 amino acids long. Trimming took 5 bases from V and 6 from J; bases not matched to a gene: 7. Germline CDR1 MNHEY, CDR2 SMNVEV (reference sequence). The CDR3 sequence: CASSPWGTGAQPQHF. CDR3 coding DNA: TGTGCCAGCAGTCCCTGGGGGACAGGGGCTCAGCCCCAGCATTTT.

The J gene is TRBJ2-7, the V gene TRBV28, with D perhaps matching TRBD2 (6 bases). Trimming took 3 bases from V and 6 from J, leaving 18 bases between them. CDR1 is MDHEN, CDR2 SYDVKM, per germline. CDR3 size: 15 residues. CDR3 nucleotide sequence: TGTGCCAGCAGTTTCGGAAACCGTCGTAGCGGCGAGCAGTACTTC. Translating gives CASSFGNRRSGEQYF. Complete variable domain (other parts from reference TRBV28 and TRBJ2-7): DVKVTQSSRYLVKRTGEKVFLECVQDMDHENMFWYRQDPGLGLRLIYFSYDVKMKEKGDIPEGYSVSREKKERFSLILESASTNQTSMYLCASSFGNRRSGEQYFGPGTRLTVT.

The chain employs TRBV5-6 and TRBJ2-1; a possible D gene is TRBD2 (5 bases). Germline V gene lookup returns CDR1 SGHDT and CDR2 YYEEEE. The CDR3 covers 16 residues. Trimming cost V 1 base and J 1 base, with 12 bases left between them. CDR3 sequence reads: CASSLFYLASYNEQFF. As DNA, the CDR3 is TGTGCCAGCAGCTTGTTTTATCTAGCATCCTACAATGAGCAGTTCTTC.